These T cell receptor beta chains were read from a single sample in a study of blood T cell repertoires in COVID-19. Sequencing used immunoSEQ multiplex PCR; TCRdb keeps in-frame clones, though not all of them. In the table there are 370,000 or so clones, approximately 80% of which are singletons. Material for sequencing was peripheral blood. Receptors originate from a human donor with acute or convalescent COVID-19. The donor label of this sample is uncertain. The CDR3 runs from the conserved cysteine through the conserved F or W. D genes are given only for firm matches. The size of a clone is reported for some rows only, either as once, few or many, or as a class for expanded clones.

>TRBJ2-1|15|NA|TRBV28|TRBD1
CASSPPGTGRNEQFF
TGTGCCAGCAGTCCCCCCGGGACAGGTCGGAATGAGCAGTTCTTC
>TRBJ2-7|13|once|TRBV28|TRBD1
CASRTGEPREQYF
TGTGCCAGCAGGACAGGGGAACCCAGGGAGCAGTACTTC
>TRBJ2-3|16|NA|TRBV11-2|TRBD2
CASSQSLAGGAGTQYF
TGTGCCAGCAGCCAATCACTAGCGGGAGGCGCAGGGACGCAGTATTTT
>TRBJ2-1|15|NA|TRBV6-5|NA
CASSYSPTSHNEQFF
TGTGCCAGCAGTTACTCCCCAACTAGCCACAATGAGCAGTTCTTC
>TRBJ2-7|15|NA|TRBV3-1/TRBV3-2|TRBD2
CASSQALAGAYEQYF
TGTGCCAGCAGCCAAGCGCTAGCGGGGGCCTACGAGCAGTACTTC
>TRBJ2-3|16|once|TRBV18|NA
CASSPPQALTADTQYF
TGTGCCAGCTCACCACCGCAGGCCCTAACCGCAGATACGCAGTATTTT
>TRBJ1-2|14|NA|TRBV7-8|NA
CASRSESVGPGYTF
TGTGCCAGCAGGAGCGAGTCAGTCGGCCCTGGCTACACCTTC
>TRBJ1-1|15|NA|TRBV5-1|TRBD1
CASSGDRGSITEAFF
TGCGCCAGCAGCGGAGACAGGGGCTCCATCACTGAAGCTTTCTTT
>TRBJ2-5|17|NA|TRBV6-1|TRBD2
CASSETQRAGGGETQYF
TGTGCCAGCAGTGAGACCCAGCGAGCGGGAGGAGGAGAGACCCAGTACTTC
>TRBJ2-3|16|NA|TRBV5-1|TRBD1
CASSSGTGRPTDTQYF
TGCGCCAGCAGCTCGGGGACAGGGAGGCCCACAGATACGCAGTATTTT
>TRBJ1-1|15|NA|TRBV11-2|TRBD1
CASSLQGGLVAEAFF
TGTGCCAGCAGCTTACAGGGGGGCCTCGTAGCTGAAGCTTTCTTT
>TRBJ2-2|14|NA|TRBV7-2|NA
CASSEAGNTGELFF
TGTGCCAGCAGCGAGGCCGGGAACACCGGGGAGCTGTTTTTT
>TRBJ2-1|15|NA|TRBV6-5|TRBD2
CASRGGLAGGNEQFF
TGTGCCAGCAGGGGCGGACTAGCGGGCGGCAATGAGCAGTTCTTC
>TRBJ1-3|16|NA|TRBV6-5|TRBD1
CASSYDRGRAGNTIYF
TGTGCCAGCAGTTACGACAGGGGTAGAGCTGGAAACACCATATATTTT
>TRBJ1-2|14|NA|TRBV4-2|TRBD1
CASSQDRTGVGYTF
TGTGCCAGCAGCCAAGATCGCACAGGGGTTGGCTACACCTTC
>TRBJ2-3|11|NA|TRBV10-3|NA
CAISSGDTQYF
TGTGCCATCAGTAGCGGAGATACGCAGTATTTT
>TRBJ2-7|14|NA|TRBV28|NA
CASRPPDNAYEQYF
TGTGCCAGCAGACCTCCGGACAATGCCTACGAGCAGTACTTC
>TRBJ2-5|13|NA|TRBV19|NA
CASRTGGTETQYF
TGTGCCAGTAGGACGGGCGGGACGGAGACCCAGTACTTC
>TRBJ2-3|14|NA|TRBV5-4|NA
CASSLRQPPDTQYF
TGTGCCAGCAGCCTACGACAGCCCCCAGATACGCAGTATTTT
>TRBJ2-3|14|NA|TRBV5-1|NA
CASREAGPTDTQYF
TGCGCCAGCAGGGAGGCGGGACCCACAGATACGCAGTATTTT
>TRBJ2-1|16|NA|TRBV5-1|TRBD1
CASSFTSGTGLNEQFF
TGCGCCAGCAGCTTCACCTCCGGGACAGGGCTGAATGAGCAGTTCTTC
>TRBJ2-7|14|NA|TRBV5-1|TRBD2
CASRSLAGVDEQYF
TGCGCCAGCAGGTCCTTAGCGGGAGTTGACGAGCAGTACTTC
>TRBJ1-1|20|NA|TRBV15|NA
CATSRDLAQGRLGVNTEAFF
TGTGCCACCAGCAGAGATTTAGCACAGGGTAGGTTGGGTGTGAACACTGAAGCTTTCTTT
>TRBJ2-1|16|NA|TRBV18|NA
CASSGSLGVSYNEQFF
TGTGCCAGCTCAGGGTCCCTGGGAGTTTCCTACAATGAGCAGTTCTTC
>TRBJ2-5|16|NA|TRBV5-1|TRBD1
CASSQFDRGLKETQYF
TGCGCCAGCAGCCAATTCGACAGGGGGCTTAAAGAGACCCAGTACTTC
>TRBJ1-1|14|NA|TRBV6-5|NA
CASISPGGDTEAFF
TGTGCCAGCATTTCCCCCGGGGGAGACACTGAAGCTTTCTTT
>TRBJ2-1|15|once|TRBV19|NA
CASSIGLTTRNEQFF
TGTGCCAGTAGTATAGGCCTCACGACTAGGAATGAGCAGTTCTTC
>TRBJ1-1|12|NA|TRBV29-1|NA
CSAMRVGTEAFF
TGCAGCGCCATGAGGGTTGGCACTGAAGCTTTCTTT
>TRBJ2-1|16|few|TRBV13|NA
CASSYPPRDWINEQFF
TGTGCCAGCAGCTACCCTCCCCGGGACTGGATCAATGAGCAGTTCTTC
>TRBJ2-1|15|NA|TRBV19|TRBD2
CASSLAGGSGGEQFF
TGTGCCAGTAGTTTGGCGGGGGGGTCTGGCGGGGAGCAGTTCTTC
>TRBJ2-7|15|few|TRBV2|TRBD1
CASRASGTGVSEQYF
TGTGCCAGCCGAGCCTCCGGGACAGGGGTCAGCGAGCAGTACTTC
>TRBJ1-2|14|NA|TRBV5-1|NA
CASSLTTGNYGYTF
TGCGCCAGCAGCTTAACGACAGGCAACTATGGCTACACCTTC
>TRBJ2-7|14|NA|TRBV15|NA
CATSRSRGAYEQYF
TGTGCCACCAGCAGGAGCAGGGGCGCCTACGAGCAGTACTTC
>TRBJ2-1|12|NA|TRBV10-3|NA
CASEAGAGEQFF
TGTGCCTCCGAGGCGGGGGCCGGTGAGCAGTTCTTC
>TRBJ2-2|15|NA|TRBV6-2/TRBV6-3|TRBD2
CASSSAGTSVGELFF
TGTGCCAGCAGTAGCGCCGGGACTAGCGTCGGGGAGCTGTTTTTT
>TRBJ2-1|14|NA|TRBV30|TRBD1
CAWSFGWDSNEQFF
TGTGCCTGGAGTTTCGGGTGGGACAGCAATGAGCAGTTCTTC
>TRBJ1-2|16|NA|TRBV19|NA
CASSMPAGSTGYGYTF
TGTGCCAGTAGTATGCCCGCAGGCTCAACTGGGTATGGCTACACCTTC
>TRBJ2-2|16|NA|TRBV4-1|TRBD1
CASSQPDRGNTGELFF
TGCGCCAGCAGCCAACCTGACAGGGGGAACACCGGGGAGCTGTTTTTT
>TRBJ2-1|16|NA|TRBV7-8|TRBD2
CASSRGGSGESNEQFF
TGTGCCAGCAGCCGAGGGGGTAGCGGGGAGTCCAATGAGCAGTTCTTC
>TRBJ2-7|12|NA|TRBV5-1|NA
CASSLAGLEQYF
TGCGCCAGCAGCTTGGCGGGACTCGAGCAGTACTTC
>TRBJ1-2|14|NA|TRBV7-2|NA
CASSHIRQVSGYTF
TGTGCCAGCAGCCACATCAGACAGGTCTCGGGCTACACCTTC
>TRBJ1-5|17|many|TRBV19|NA
CASSISGRGRSNQPQHF
TGTGCCAGTAGTATATCGGGCAGGGGACGGAGCAATCAGCCCCAGCATTTT
>TRBJ1-1|12|NA|TRBV5-1|NA
CASGQPNTEAFF
TGCGCCAGCGGACAACCGAACACTGAAGCTTTCTTT
>TRBJ2-7|13|few|TRBV5-1|NA
CASSPTESYEQYF
TGCGCCAGCAGCCCCACAGAGTCCTACGAGCAGTACTTC
>TRBJ1-1|15|NA|TRBV4-1|TRBD1
CASSQPRDRGTEAFF
TGCGCCAGCAGCCAACCCCGGGACAGGGGAACTGAAGCTTTCTTT
>TRBJ2-7|13|many|TRBV2|NA
CATQDIYSYEQYF
TGTGCCACTCAAGACATCTACTCCTACGAGCAGTACTTC
>TRBJ1-5|17|NA|TRBV19|NA
CASSTPRGVAPNQPQHF
TGTGCCAGTAGTACCCCGCGGGGGGTGGCCCCCAATCAGCCCCAGCATTTT
>TRBJ2-1|17|NA|TRBV19|TRBD2
CASRSSGRSSGYNEQFF
TGTGCCAGTAGGTCAAGCGGGAGGTCGTCGGGATACAATGAGCAGTTCTTC
>TRBJ1-3|18|NA|TRBV6-1|NA
CASSERKAGVRSGNTIYF
TGTGCCAGCAGTGAAAGGAAGGCGGGCGTGCGCTCTGGAAACACCATATATTTT
>TRBJ2-1|14|NA|TRBV11-2|NA
CASSSTVGSNEQFF
TGTGCCAGCAGTTCTACCGTCGGTTCGAATGAGCAGTTCTTC
>TRBJ1-4|16|NA|TRBV5-1|NA
CASSPQAGTWDEKLFF
TGCGCCAGCAGCCCGCAAGCCGGGACATGGGATGAAAAACTGTTTTTT
>TRBJ2-7|14|NA|TRBV3-1/TRBV3-2|TRBD1
CASSQNTGDHEQYF
TGTGCCAGCAGCCAAAACACAGGGGACCACGAGCAGTACTTC
>TRBJ2-1|17|NA|TRBV30|TRBD2
CAWSIHRTSPNFNEQFF
TGTGCCTGGAGTATCCACCGGACTAGCCCTAACTTTAATGAGCAGTTCTTC
>TRBJ1-1|14|NA|TRBV7-2|NA
CASSFSRGSTEAFF
TGTGCCAGCAGCTTTTCCCGGGGGAGCACTGAAGCTTTCTTT
>TRBJ1-2|13|NA|TRBV5-1|NA
CASSLGLSGGYTF
TGCGCCAGCAGCTTGGGCCTCTCGGGAGGCTACACCTTC
>TRBJ1-1|14|once|TRBV5-6|NA
CASTYRDKGTEAFF
TGTGCCAGCACCTACCGGGACAAGGGGACTGAAGCTTTCTTT
>TRBJ1-4|16|NA|TRBV14|NA
CASSATGQRSDEKLFF
TGTGCCAGCAGCGCTACAGGGCAGCGGTCGGATGAAAAACTGTTTTTT
>TRBJ1-5|15|NA|TRBV30|TRBD1
CAWSLPGQYNQPQHF
TGTGCCTGGAGTTTACCGGGACAGTACAATCAGCCCCAGCATTTT